These T cell receptor beta chains were read from a single sample in a study of cytomegalovirus exposure and HLA in healthy donors. TCRdb's copy holds only in-frame clones and misses some; the assay was immunoSEQ multiplex PCR. This table has 150,000 to 200,000 clones, around 81% appearing once. Source material: PBMCs. The source is a woman aged 18-29 years in good health and CMV-seropositive. Each CDR3 is given with its conserved first and last residue. The D gene is left open where the match is weak. Expanded clones get a size class; other rows say once, few or many, or leave the size out.

J,D,size,V,DNA,CDR3
TRBJ2-6,TRBD1,-,TRBV29-1,TGCAGCGTTCGTACAGGGGGCAGCGCTGGGGCCAACGGCCTGACTTTC,CSVRTGGSAGANGLTF
TRBJ1-2,-,-,TRBV29-1,TGCAGCGTTGACAGGCAGGTCTATGGCTACACCTTC,CSVDRQVYGYTF
TRBJ1-5,TRBD1,-,TRBV2,TGTGCCAGCAGTGAAACCTGGACAGGGGGCGGCAATCAGCCCCAGCATTTT,CASSETWTGGGNQPQHF
TRBJ2-1,-,-,TRBV6-4,TGTGCCAGCAGTGAAGGACAGCACTACAATGAGCAGTTCTTC,CASSEGQHYNEQFF
TRBJ2-1,TRBD2,-,TRBV2,TGTGCCAGCAGTATTAGCGGGGGTCACAATGAGCAGTTCTTC,CASSISGGHNEQFF
TRBJ1-3,-,-,TRBV6-5,TGTGCCAGCAGTTACTCGGGGGGGGATAGAGGAAACACCATATATTTT,CASSYSGGDRGNTIYF
TRBJ2-5,-,-,TRBV9,TGTGCCAGCAGCCCCCGAGGAGCCCAAGAGACCCAGTACTTC,CASSPRGAQETQYF
TRBJ2-1,TRBD2,-,TRBV5-1,TGCGCCAGCAGCCAGAAACTAGCGGGGGGGCTTAATGAGCAGTTCTTC,CASSQKLAGGLNEQFF
TRBJ1-2,-,-,TRBV9,TGTGCCAGCAGCCCGGTAGGAGGCGGCTATGGCTACACCTTC,CASSPVGGGYGYTF
TRBJ2-3,-,-,TRBV7-2,TGTGCCAGCAGCTTAGCGGCCCTCTTCACAGATACGCAGTATTTT,CASSLAALFTDTQYF
TRBJ1-4,-,-,TRBV7-9,TGTGCCAGCACGGATGACGAGGGAGGCGCTAATGAAAAACTGTTTTTT,CASTDDEGGANEKLFF
TRBJ2-7,-,-,TRBV4-1,TGCGCCAGCAGCCTCTTGATTCAGGGCTACGAGCAGTACTTC,CASSLLIQGYEQYF
TRBJ1-5,TRBD1,-,TRBV28,TGTGCCAGCAGAGACGCCGGGACAGGGTCTCAGCCCCAGCATTTT,CASRDAGTGSQPQHF
TRBJ2-7,TRBD1,-,TRBV9,TGTGCCAGCAGCGTAGGTCAGGGGGTATCCTACGAGCAGTACTTC,CASSVGQGVSYEQYF
TRBJ1-1,TRBD1,-,TRBV29-1,TGCAGCGCCTACAGGGGGCCAAACACTGAAGCTTTCTTT,CSAYRGPNTEAFF
TRBJ2-1,-,-,TRBV6-4,TGTGCCAGCAGTGCTTTCCAGGGTAACAATGAGCAGTTCTTC,CASSAFQGNNEQFF
TRBJ1-1,-,once,TRBV21-1,TGTGCCAGCAGCAATCAACAGGGGGAGGGTACTGAAGCTTTCTTT,CASSNQQGEGTEAFF
TRBJ1-1,-,-,TRBV7-6,TGTGCCAGCAGCTTAGGGGGGCTGCTGAACACTGAAGCTTTCTTT,CASSLGGLLNTEAFF
TRBJ2-3,-,-,TRBV14,TGTGCCAGCAGCCAAGAATTTGAGGCGGGGACCACAGATACGCAGTATTTT,CASSQEFEAGTTDTQYF
TRBJ1-3,-,once,TRBV9,TGTGCCAGCAGCGCGGGAACGGGATACTCTGGAAACACCATATATTTT,CASSAGTGYSGNTIYF
TRBJ1-5,-,-,TRBV28,TGTGCCAGCAGGGGTCGACAGTTTTATAGCAATCAGCCCCAGCATTTT,CASRGRQFYSNQPQHF
TRBJ1-2,-,-,TRBV28,TGTGCCAGCTTCGCAGGGCCCTCCTACACCTTC,CASFAGPSYTF
TRBJ2-2,-,-,TRBV27,TGTGCCAGCAATCAGGGAAACACCGGGGAGCTGTTTTTT,CASNQGNTGELFF
TRBJ1-1,-,-,TRBV29-1,TGCAGCGTCCCGGGAGGGGGCACTGAAGCTTTCTTT,CSVPGGGTEAFF